The present entry profiles one TCR beta chain with its context. There is no known antigen for this receptor. Base quality data are lacking; no much larger clone is found one base away. The CDR3 runs 14 amino acids, cysteine and phenylalanine included. Only the CDR3 part of the read is kept: 42 bases, read in frame from the first base. The CDR1 and CDR2 encoded by the germline V gene are ENHRY and SYGVKD. Trimming removed 7 bases from V and 7 bases from J; the gene matches leave 7 bases unexplained. This sample stems from a study of T cell responses to AZD1222 COVID-19 vaccine (dated by TCRdb to 2020 to 2023). Context from the whole study: AZD1222 recipients with second doses at about 4 weeks or about 12 weeks were pooled, because spike-specific TCR depth and breadth did not differ between schedules. A total of 233 trial participants underwent TCR sequencing, of whom about 200 had received two doses of AZD1222 and roughly 26 had received two doses of the MenACWY control vaccine. Trial participants were enrolled into age subgroups of 18-55, 56-69 and 70-plus years, which contained approximately 150, 28 and 58 TCR-sequenced participants, respectively. General findings and caveats noted by the study authors: Epitopes outside the regions mutated in the B.1.351 and B.1.1.7 variants were reportedly recognized by nearly half of the unique spike-specific TCRs. Participants were mostly white British and included more females than males, and it was suggested by the authors that clonal diversity may have been underestimated. Because no day 14 peak-response samples were available, the repertoires could be characterized only after the peak T cell response. In the small 56-69-year group, the increase in depth fell short of significance, most likely because of low power. The whole spike protein was spanned by vaccine-associated CD4 TCRs, and dominant responses were seen in regions 160-218 and 743-854. Conclusions about previously exposed vaccinees were limited because only six AZD1222 recipients were SARS-CoV-2 seropositive at baseline. Spike-specific TCR breadth and depth rose significantly after two AZD1222 doses compared with day 0 and with MenACWY recipients.

The CDR3 regions of human TCRbeta chains were subjected to immunosequencing. The original methods were these. TCRs in the repertoires were compared against a reference library of SARS-CoV-2-specific TCRs that had been generated with the MIRA antigen-specificity platform. Breadth meant the fraction of unique TCRs that were SARS-CoV-2-associated, whereas depth meant the fraction of total T cells that were SARS-CoV-2-associated. Using the MIRA data, each spike-specific TCR was assigned both to the spike region to which the TCR was reactive and to a CD4 or CD8 class. Log10-transformed breadth and depth values were compared by one-way ANOVA with Sidak's multiple comparisons tests. Held by TCRdb, this immuneACCESS table contains in-frame sequences only and omits some clones. Under half of the omission traces to an unresolved V gene where checked; the cause of the rest is unknown. V, J and clone size are those of that table, while D and trimming were read from the DNA. For this sample there are tens of thousands of clones; more than 80% appear just once. The ten largest clones capture just under 2% of the sample.

The time point label of this sample denotes: baseline before first vaccination. Vaccinee samples were obtained from the UK trials COV001 and COV002, which included a single-blind randomized controlled phase 2/3 trial of AZD1222 (ChAdOx1 nCoV-19) in healthy adults. For TCRbeta chain sequencing, PBMC samples from trial participants were taken at day 0 and at day 28 after the second dose. This clonotype was sampled from an adult in good health. The chain couples TRBV10-3 to TRBJ2-1, and 10 junctional nucleotides match TRBD2. The sample here was peripheral blood, taken on day 0 of AZD1222 vaccination. The CDR3 region has the sequence CAINGLAEGNEQFF. The bases read TGTGCCATCAATGGACTAGCGGAGGGGAATGAGCAGTTCTTC.